The rows below give T cell receptor beta chains drawn from one sample of a study of control samples from healthy donors and cancer patients. Method: immunoSEQ multiplex PCR; TCRdb's copy keeps in-frame clones and lacks some. Here the sample spans some 150,000 clones, approximately 91% being singletons. The sequencing sample was made of blood. The receptors stem from a man aged 25 to 45 in good health. CDR3s include the opening cysteine and the closing phenylalanine or tryptophan. Each record gives: CDR3 length, clone size, J gene, V gene, CDR3 protein. The size field is filled for only some rows; it gives once, few, many or a size class.

>13|-|TRBJ2-5|TRBV13
CASSGTGQETQYF
>15|-|TRBJ1-5|TRBV6-6
CASTESQGAGQPQHF
>16|-|TRBJ1-1|TRBV2
CASSDGAVGLNTEAFF
>14|-|TRBJ1-6|TRBV11-2
CASSLDSPNSPLHF
>18|-|TRBJ2-3|TRBV30
CAWSQGIGDSPDTDTQYF
>19|-|TRBJ1-2|TRBV27
CASSLRPSAGQGARDGYTF
>14|-|TRBJ1-5|TRBV6-5
CASMGGTGNQPQHF
>15|-|TRBJ1-6|TRBV5-8
CASSEHPGANSPLHF
>15|-|TRBJ2-1|TRBV7-8
CASSPGLISYNEQFF
>10|-|TRBJ2-1|TRBV2
CARQGSEQFF
>15|-|TRBJ2-2|TRBV7-2
CASSLGQGAIGELFF
>12|-|TRBJ2-1|TRBV7-3
CASSSQYNEQFF
>13|-|TRBJ2-2|TRBV6-5
CASRRTNTGELFF
>15|-|TRBJ1-1|TRBV11-1
CASSLFDPGFTEAFF
>16|-|TRBJ2-2|TRBV19
CASTPLEGANTGELFF
>15|many|TRBJ1-6|TRBV7-9
CASSLSGGRNSPLHF
>13|-|TRBJ2-7|TRBV3-1/TRBV3-2
CASSLGPPYEQYF
>14|-|TRBJ1-1|TRBV6-1
CASSEAGQSTEAFF
>14|-|TRBJ2-6|TRBV6-6
CASVDSPGANVLTF
>15|-|TRBJ2-5|TRBV4-2
CASSQLAGVGETQYF
>12|-|TRBJ2-4|TRBV27
CASSLAGHIQYF
>14|-|TRBJ2-3|TRBV7-2
CASSLGRVPDTQYF
>12|-|TRBJ2-2|TRBV5-1
CASSLTGGELFF
>19|few|TRBJ2-3|TRBV19
CASSKGYGQRGSHTDTQYF
>15|-|TRBJ1-4|TRBV7-9
CASSSRIGTNEKLFF
>12|-|TRBJ2-7|TRBV27
CASSLSGGEQYF
>16|once|TRBJ2-2|TRBV24-1
CATSDGQGAWIGELFF
>13|-|TRBJ1-4|TRBV10-3
CATSQGTNEKLFF
>15|-|TRBJ1-3|TRBV5-6
CASSTDRGSGNTIYF
>15|-|TRBJ1-5|TRBV2
CASSYTGTGEQPQHF
>14|-|TRBJ1-5|TRBV28
CASSVLRVNQPQHF
>18|-|TRBJ2-2|TRBV10-2
CASSHPPRAGGPRGELFF
>14|-|TRBJ2-7|TRBV7-9
CASSGRQGFYEQYF
>17|-|TRBJ2-3|TRBV27
CASSFGKPGLAADTQYF
>12|-|TRBJ1-1|TRBV3-1/TRBV3-2
CASSQGMTEAFF
>16|-|TRBJ2-3|TRBV28
CASSLTSGGAADTQYF
>15|-|TRBJ1-4|TRBV18
CASSRQGATNEKLFF
>13|-|TRBJ2-7|TRBV19
CASSMTSSYEQYF
>14|-|TRBJ2-7|TRBV3-1/TRBV3-2
CASTPGTGTYEQYF
>14|-|TRBJ2-1|TRBV12-5
CASGLNTVYNEQFF
>15|-|TRBJ2-3|TRBV7-3
CASSFQLAGTDTQYF
>12|-|TRBJ1-5|TRBV21-1
CAIPAPNQPQHF
>15|once|TRBJ2-7|TRBV15
CATSRGSSSSYEQYF
>14|once|TRBJ2-7|TRBV9
CASSVGGFSYEQYF
>15|-|TRBJ1-2|TRBV19
CASSIIGRVAYGYTF
>12|-|TRBJ1-6|TRBV13
CASSFSNSPLHF
>15|-|TRBJ2-7|TRBV6-5
CASRSPGQGTYEQYF
>15|few|TRBJ1-4|TRBV19
CASSIWTGANEKLFF
>16|-|TRBJ2-5|TRBV2
CASSEQGPAYQETQYF
>16|-|TRBJ1-2|TRBV5-3
CARSLARAAGNYGYTF